This TCR beta chain derives from a study of CD8+ T cells in alopecia areata (dated by TCRdb to between 2018 and 2020). Study-wide context: The treated patients took part in an open-label pilot trial in which moderate-to-severe alopecia areata was treated with oral tofacitinib at 5 to 10 mg twice daily. Patients stayed on tofacitinib for 6 to 18 months and then had 6 months of follow-up off drug so that delayed response and recurrence could be assessed. The SALT score, which quantifies the percentage of affected scalp surface area, was used to measure disease severity in treated patients. High-throughput TCRbeta sequencing was used to examine T cell clonal expansion in alopecia areata in both the C3H/HeJ mouse model and human patients. Scalp tissue and sorted CD4+ and CD8+ peripheral blood T cells from patchy and totalis/universalis alopecia areata patients and from healthy controls were covered by human TCRbeta sequencing. Biopsies were taken from tofacitinib-treated patients at baseline and again at 4 and 24 weeks into treatment, and several of those patients also had a later scalp biopsy. Scalp clonality was compared among normal scalp (n=4), patchy alopecia areata scalp (n=8), and alopecia totalis/universalis scalp (n=8). RNA was extracted with the PAXgene miRNA kit for fixed scalp, the miRNeasy kit for PBMCs, and the RNeasy kit for mouse skin. TCRbeta CDR3 regions were amplified by immunoSEQ multiplex PCR with 35 Vbeta forward and 13 Jbeta reverse primers. Here is what the overall study found, with its caveats: During tofacitinib treatment, many expanded lesional clones stuck around in both scalp and blood, and this persistence may partly explain why relapse happens after treatment is stopped. Shared TCR sequences between patients were less evident than in mice, which may be partly attributable to HLA diversity in the patient population. The treated cohort was small, with a single nonresponder, so links between baseline CD8+ expansion and response need larger studies. Resident alphabeta T cells in normal human skin are also sequenced, complicating scalp TCR repertoire analysis, unlike mouse skin dominated by gammadelta T cells. Scalp clonality and the number of expanded CD8+ clones among the top 100 scalp clones were significantly decreased by tofacitinib. Higher clonality and more expanded CD8+ clones were observed in lesional scalp than in normal scalp, particularly in alopecia totalis/universalis, a finding suggestive of antigenic drive.

CDR3 length: 16 amino acids, cysteine to phenylalanine. Kept here is only the CDR3 DNA, which spans 48 bases and is read in frame from base 1. From the germline V gene, CDR1 is SGDLS and CDR2 is YYNGEE. Germline trimming: 4 bases from V, 4 bases from J; junction bases outside gene matches: 9. Receptors were amplified or captured by the immunoSEQ multiplex PCR assay. For TCR sequencing, RNA was extracted from every sample and reverse transcribed into cDNA to serve as template. First-strand cDNA was synthesized with SuperScript III using a 2:1 mix of oligo-dT and random hexamers. A synthetic immune receptor repertoire was used to gauge amplification bias, and whatever bias remained was removed computationally. Concerning the study's data processing: Raw reads were preprocessed for error removal, and CDR3 was defined according to IMGT conventions as running from the conserved cysteine to phenylalanine. Clonality was calculated as 1 minus Shannon entropy normalized by log2 of the number of productive unique TCRs. Whether scalp clones were CD4 or CD8 was inferred by matching scalp TCRbeta sequences against CD4 and CD8 repertoires sorted from blood. The clones in this table, taken by TCRdb from immuneACCESS, are in-frame only. Not every clone is retained; where verified, under half of the shortfall comes from an unresolved V gene, and the cause of the rest is unknown. D and trimming were read from the DNA, whereas the V and J calls and clone size are those reported in that table. This sample lists 200,000 to 250,000 clones; roughly two fifths were detected once. Of the sample, 0.48% falls within the top ten clones.

In regard to this clone: It has no known antigen specificity. Nothing much larger sits one base from this clone, and base qualities are not available.

The label giving this sample's treatment or condition can be read as: oral pan-JAK inhibitor, 5-10 mg twice daily. From alopecia areata patients, peripheral blood was collected along with lesional scalp punch biopsies. PBMCs were isolated by density centrifugation and stained for CD3, CD4 and CD8, after which CD4+ and CD8+ T cells were sorted on a FACSAria. The V and J segments used are TRBV9 and TRBJ2-3, with 10 junctional bases fitting TRBD2. The starting material was CD4+ T cells sorted from blood, obtained at week 34, from a patient treated with tofacitinib. This clonotype originated in a human donor with alopecia areata. The DNA sequence is given as TGTGCCAGCAGCCCCCTCCTAGCGGGGGTGGCAGATACGCAGTATTTT. This sequence encodes CASSPLLAGVADTQYF.